This TCR beta chain was identified in a study of shared clonotypes between healthy human individuals. Comments on this clone: What it binds is not known.

Naivety among CD8 cells was defined by CD45RO negativity and positive CCR7 selection, thereby excluding terminally differentiated effector memory CD45RA+ cells. The assay was carried out at the deep level. In the authors' workflow: ImmunoSEQ junction-only sequences lacked quality scores, so their filtering differed. The method was immunoSEQ multiplex PCR; TCRdb's version includes in-frame clones alone and lacks a portion of them. V and J calls and clone size are given by that table; D and trimming were obtained from the DNA. The repertoire holds fewer than 850,000 clones, with 90% to 97% as singletons. Study results and limitations: Researchers sampled blood only, noting tissue repertoires likely differ. Only a few donors were included, so the genetic and exposure-history diversity represented was limited.

V gave up 3 bases and J gave up 1 base, with 9 bases separating them. Germline values: CDR1 MNHEY, CDR2 SMNVEV (reference sequence). CDR3 length: 14 amino acids. V gene TRBV27 combines with J gene TRBJ1-1; D not certain. Sequenced: naive CD8+ T cells sorted from blood. The source of this sequence is a young man in good health. The CDR3 nucleotides read TGTGCCAGCAGTTTCAGTCCGGGGAACACTGAAGCTTTCTTT. Its protein product is CASSFSPGNTEAFF.